A selection of T cell receptor beta chains follows, all from one sample in a study of cytomegalovirus exposure and HLA in healthy donors. The repertoire was sequenced with immunoSEQ multiplex PCR; TCRdb's copy has only in-frame clones and lacks some. The sample consists of around 160,000 clones, 80% to 85% of them appearing once. The sequenced sample was PBMCs. The receptors were sampled from a man in his thirties or forties in good health and CMV-seropositive. Both conserved end residues are part of each CDR3. A D gene is named only where the DNA matches it firmly. Not all rows give a size; the values are once, few, many and, for expanded clones, a class.

TRBV6-1	.	TRBJ1-5	.	CASSEVGMGQPQHF	TGTGCCAGCAGTGAAGTCGGGATGGGTCAGCCCCAGCATTTT
TRBV6-6	.	TRBJ1-4	.	CASSAGPYGEKLFF	TGTGCCAGCAGTGCAGGGCCTTACGGGGAAAAACTGTTTTTT
TRBV2	TRBD2	TRBJ2-5	.	CASSEWGTTSGGPQETQYF	TGTGCCAGCAGTGAATGGGGCACGACTAGCGGGGGTCCCCAAGAGACCCAGTACTTC
TRBV7-3	.	TRBJ2-2	.	CASTQSPAGELFF	TGTGCCAGCACCCAAAGCCCGGCCGGGGAGCTGTTTTTT
TRBV7-6	.	TRBJ2-1	.	CASSLYAGNEQFF	TGTGCCAGCAGCTTATATGCGGGGAATGAGCAGTTCTTC
TRBV7-8	.	TRBJ2-2	.	CASSRGSPPGELFF	TGTGCCAGCAGTCGGGGATCCCCCCCCGGGGAGCTGTTTTTT
TRBV4-3	.	TRBJ1-4	once	CASSQEGRPGVEKLFF	TGCGCCAGCAGCCAAGAAGGGAGACCAGGGGTTGAAAAACTGTTTTTT
TRBV9	TRBD1	TRBJ1-6	.	CASSVAHPGRGPNSPLHF	TGTGCCAGCAGCGTAGCCCACCCCGGCAGGGGGCCTAATTCACCCCTCCACTTT
TRBV10-3	.	TRBJ2-1	few	CAISESRGSYNEQFF	TGTGCCATCAGTGAGTCTCGGGGATCCTACAATGAGCAGTTCTTC
TRBV13	.	TRBJ2-5	.	CASSFASMRLVHF	TGTGCCAGCAGCTTCGCGTCGATGAGACTAGTTCACTTC
TRBV7-3	.	TRBJ2-3	.	CASSLISTDTQYF	TGTGCCAGCAGCTTAATTTCAACAGATACGCAGTATTTT
TRBV28	.	TRBJ1-2	.	CASSSGDRYYGYTF	TGTGCCAGCAGCTCCGGCGACAGGTACTATGGCTACACCTTC
TRBV9	TRBD1	TRBJ2-5	.	CASSVGGDRQETQYF	TGTGCCAGCAGCGTAGGAGGGGACAGACAAGAGACCCAGTACTTC
TRBV7-8	TRBD2	TRBJ2-3	once	CASSLWTSGGADTQYF	TGTGCCAGCAGCCTATGGACTAGCGGAGGCGCAGATACGCAGTATTTT
TRBV5-4	TRBD1	TRBJ1-1	.	CASSLYGTGYIMNTEAFF	TGTGCCAGCAGCTTGTACGGGACAGGGTACATCATGAACACTGAAGCTTTCTTT
TRBV9	.	TRBJ2-5	.	CASSSRGREETQYF	TGTGCCAGCAGCTCAAGGGGGAGGGAGGAGACCCAGTACTTC
TRBV6-1	.	TRBJ1-5	.	CASSLGERGPQHF	TGTGCCAGCAGTCTCGGGGAGCGTGGCCCCCAGCATTTT
TRBV4-3	TRBD2	TRBJ2-3	.	CASSRAGLAGGQHNTDTQYF	TGCGCCAGCAGCCGTGCGGGGCTAGCGGGAGGTCAACACAACACAGATACGCAGTATTTT
TRBV7-9	TRBD1	TRBJ2-1	.	CASSSLRDSNNEQFF	TGTGCCAGCAGCTCGCTCCGGGACAGTAACAATGAGCAGTTCTTC
TRBV7-9	.	TRBJ1-4	.	CASSSDSEKLFF	TGTGCCAGCAGCTCGGACAGTGAAAAACTGTTTTTT
TRBV28	TRBD1	TRBJ1-4	.	CASRIPGGASEKLFF	TGTGCCAGCAGAATCCCAGGGGGCGCAAGTGAAAAACTGTTTTTT
TRBV18	TRBD1	TRBJ1-5	.	CASSPAGGYQPQHF	TGTGCCAGCTCACCGGCAGGGGGGTATCAGCCCCAGCATTTT
TRBV7-2	TRBD2	TRBJ2-3	.	CASSSGLGTDTQYF	TGTGCCAGCAGCTCCGGACTAGGCACAGATACGCAGTATTTT
TRBV6-5	.	TRBJ2-1	.	CASSSGDSGPEQFF	TGTGCCAGCAGTTCGGGGGACTCCGGTCCCGAGCAGTTCTTC
TRBV5-4	TRBD2	TRBJ2-1	.	CASSPGGGTSGYNEQFF	TGTGCCAGCAGCCCCGGGGGGGGGACTAGCGGTTACAATGAGCAGTTCTTC
TRBV7-9	TRBD1	TRBJ1-4	few	CASSSGQGTEKLFF	TGTGCCAGCAGCTCCGGACAGGGAACAGAAAAACTGTTTTTT
TRBV6-5	TRBD2	TRBJ2-1	.	CASSYSRTSGHQQFF	TGTGCCAGCAGTTACTCGCGGACTAGCGGGCACCAGCAGTTCTTC
TRBV7-2	TRBD1	TRBJ1-5	.	CASSWTGRNNQPQHF	TGTGCCAGCAGCTGGACAGGGAGGAACAATCAGCCCCAGCATTTT
TRBV6-1	.	TRBJ2-3	.	CASKQGSLTDTQYF	TGTGCCAGCAAACAGGGTTCGTTGACAGATACGCAGTATTTT
TRBV29-1	TRBD1	TRBJ2-1	.	CSVVTGGEQFF	TGCAGCGTCGTGACAGGGGGTGAGCAGTTCTTC
TRBV12-1	.	TRBJ2-3	.	CASSLRNYGLSTDTQYF	TGTGCCAGCAGCTTAAGGAACTACGGCCTTAGCACAGATACGCAGTATTTT
TRBV5-1	.	TRBJ2-1	.	CASSLEGSISYNEQFF	TGCGCCAGCAGCTTGGAAGGGAGTATCTCCTACAATGAGCAGTTCTTC
TRBV19	.	TRBJ2-7	.	CASTPSERRYEQYF	TGTGCCAGTACCCCTAGCGAGCGTAGGTACGAGCAGTACTTC
TRBV7-2	.	TRBJ2-4	few	CASSLTGDRASQYF	TGTGCCAGCAGCTTAACGGGAGACCGAGCATCACAGTACTTC
TRBV5-8	.	TRBJ2-1	once	CASSLGGGIRNEQFF	TGTGCCAGCAGCTTGGGTGGCGGGATTCGGAATGAGCAGTTCTTC
TRBV5-4	TRBD1	TRBJ2-7	.	CASSFQAGTGAREQYF	TGTGCCAGCAGCTTCCAAGCCGGGACAGGGGCTCGCGAGCAGTACTTC
TRBV15	TRBD1	TRBJ1-1	.	CATSRRTGGNTEAFF	TGTGCCACCAGCAGGAGGACAGGAGGGAACACTGAAGCTTTCTTT
TRBV4-1	TRBD1	TRBJ1-3	once	CATLYLPGQIAGNTIYF	TGCGCCACCTTGTATTTACCGGGACAGATTGCTGGAAACACCATATATTTT
TRBV30	TRBD2	TRBJ2-1	.	CAWSLAGGSGFYNEQFF	TGTGCCTGGAGTCTGGCGGGAGGGAGTGGGTTCTACAATGAGCAGTTCTTC
TRBV11-3	.	TRBJ1-1	once	CASNSGTMNTEAFF	TGTGCCAGCAACTCCGGGACAATGAACACTGAAGCTTTCTTT
TRBV5-1	.	TRBJ1-5	.	CASSLGAGENSNQPQHF	TGCGCCAGCAGCTTGGGGGCGGGCGAAAATAGCAATCAGCCCCAGCATTTT
TRBV10-1	.	TRBJ2-7	.	CASSEAGYVYEQYF	TGCGCCAGCAGTGAGGCAGGGTATGTGTACGAGCAGTACTTC
TRBV5-1	TRBD1	TRBJ1-1	.	CASSPGTGVNTEAFF	TGCGCCAGCAGCCCGGGGACAGGGGTGAACACTGAAGCTTTCTTT
TRBV28	TRBD1	TRBJ1-4	once	CASSLWAQGPNEKLFF	TGTGCCAGCAGTTTATGGGCACAGGGGCCTAATGAAAAACTGTTTTTT
TRBV7-2	.	TRBJ2-7	.	CASSFFSGSYEQYF	TGTGCCAGCAGCTTCTTCAGCGGATCCTACGAGCAGTACTTC
TRBV11-2	.	TRBJ2-7	.	CASSLGQDKPGAEQYF	TGTGCCAGCAGCTTGGGCCAGGATAAGCCAGGCGCCGAGCAGTACTTC
TRBV15	TRBD1	TRBJ1-4	.	CATSRGQGQGATNEKLFF	TGTGCCACCAGCAGAGGACAGGGACAGGGCGCAACTAATGAAAAACTGTTTTTT
TRBV27	TRBD1	TRBJ1-2	.	CASSPPGQGSLYGYTF	TGTGCCAGCAGTCCCCCCGGACAGGGAAGCCTCTATGGCTACACCTTC